The rows below give T cell receptor beta chains drawn from one sample of a study of cytomegalovirus exposure and HLA in healthy donors. Some clones are missing from TCRdb's copy, which holds only in-frame ones; the method was immunoSEQ multiplex PCR. The sample includes about 180,000 clones, 80% of them seen just once. The sequenced sample consisted of PBMCs. The receptor set was obtained from a woman aged 30 to 39 in good health and CMV-seronegative. The conserved cysteine and the conserved F or W are not part of the CDR3 here. Size values are once, few and many counts, or a class for expanded clones, and some rows have none.

abundance | v_gene | CDR3aa
NA | TRBV7-9 | ASSLAGDTSGNTIY
NA | TRBV19 | ASRSTQETQY
NA | TRBV5-1 | ASSLALPSAIQETQY
few | TRBV4-1 | ASSQGLAGLSYEQY
NA | TRBV7-6 | ASSLGGGWSPLH
NA | TRBV30 | AWSGSGQETQY
once | TRBV4-3 | ASSQVGAGWKGNEQF
NA | TRBV7-3 | ASSLSRGETQY
NA | TRBV19 | ASGPSGSPTDTQY
NA | TRBV19 | ASSLTWYEQF
NA | TRBV5-1 | ASSWGGLAPQETQY
NA | TRBV12-1 | ASSFEEASQGSGEQY
NA | TRBV6-5 | ASSYAGERYEQY
NA | TRBV4-3 | ASSQDLGGISGYT
NA | TRBV30 | AWNDRGPNQPQH
NA | TRBV6-6 | ASTVPRDRSF
NA | TRBV6-1 | ASSEIAGTEAF
NA | TRBV10-2 | ASIGTSAYEQY
NA | TRBV10-1 | ASSRTSGEYEQY
NA | TRBV7-9 | ASSTHRSSAF
once | TRBV6-1 | ASSGTDNQPQH
NA | TRBV10-1 | ASSGSGTSEETQY
NA | TRBV10-3 | AISEFKAGESYNEQF
NA | TRBV27 | ASSLYTGNNEQF
NA | TRBV6-1 | ASSDLGGGRGTQY
NA | TRBV25-1 | ASKAGGNTGELF
NA | TRBV7-2 | ASSLDYSTYNEQF
few | TRBV11-1 | ASSLEAADSGNTIY
once | TRBV18 | ASSQPGQGLLSYEQY
once | TRBV29-1 | SVGCVTEMNTEAF
NA | TRBV5-1 | ASGSRGRADTQY
many | TRBV19 | ASLPHGTGNYGYT
NA | TRBV4-3 | ASSHPRTAPGSSGNTIY
NA | TRBV9 | ASSNSGSQETQY
few | TRBV27 | ASSLSAGGQFYGYT
NA | TRBV7-3 | ASSLSPVETQY
few | TRBV29-1 | SVDRENENYGYT
NA | TRBV29-1 | SVRDNSYEQY
NA | TRBV29-1 | SVEDPGTGKY
NA | TRBV6-4 | ASRDRALYEQY
once | TRBV10-1 | ASSEASGGADTQY
NA | TRBV18 | ASSPEQELGYT
NA | TRBV30 | AWSDKGQPPYEQY
few | TRBV19 | ASSTAQGNYSPLH
NA | TRBV7-3 | ASSPGGSDTQY
NA | TRBV15 | ATSSTGTGELF
NA | TRBV5-6 | ASSLVGRGSGYT
few | TRBV10-1 | ASSESGGSPLH
NA | TRBV11-2 | ASSWAGFYEQY
NA | TRBV19 | ASSIGGTGWTGELF
NA | TRBV27 | ASSPRGQAKNIQY
NA | TRBV5-1 | ASSFLAGEETQY
NA | TRBV6-5 | ASSTSGLPDTQY
NA | TRBV7-9 | ASSSIGVGEQF